This T cell receptor (beta chain) is from a study of T cell responses to AZD1222 COVID-19 vaccine. The length of the CDR3 is 16 residues. The germline gives CDR1 LGHDT, CDR2 YNNKEL (reference sequence). V was cut by 3 bases and J by 2 bases, with 14 bases left in between. The assay was immunoSEQ multiplex PCR, and TCRdb's table has in-frame clones only and misses some. This sample has 130,000 or so clones, with roughly 89% found just once. The receptor was isolated from an adult in good health. This sequence joins TRBV3-1 (or the pseudogene TRBV3-2) and TRBJ1-3, with D possibly TRBD1 on 5 matching bases. Sequencing used peripheral blood, obtained on day 0 of AZD1222 vaccination. CDR3 DNA: TGTGCCAGCAGCCAGGCGACGCAGGGAACTGGAAACACCATATATTTT. It encodes CASSQATQGTGNTIYF.